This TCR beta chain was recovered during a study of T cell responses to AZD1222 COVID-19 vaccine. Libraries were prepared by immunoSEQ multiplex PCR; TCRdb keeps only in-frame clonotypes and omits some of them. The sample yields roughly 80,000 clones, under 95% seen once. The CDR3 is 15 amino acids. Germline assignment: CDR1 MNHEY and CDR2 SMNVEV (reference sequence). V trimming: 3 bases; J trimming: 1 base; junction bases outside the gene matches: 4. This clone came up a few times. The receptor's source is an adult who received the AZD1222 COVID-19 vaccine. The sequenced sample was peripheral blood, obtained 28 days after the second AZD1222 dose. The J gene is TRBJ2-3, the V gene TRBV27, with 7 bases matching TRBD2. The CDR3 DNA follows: TGTGCCAGCAGTTTGGGACTACTAGGCACAGATACGCAGTATTTT. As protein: CASSLGLLGTDTQYF.